This T cell receptor (beta chain) was sequenced in a study of Ad26.COV2.S vaccination and SARS-CoV-2 variants. Study information: As a participant in COV1001, the donor was in the Ad26.COV2.S trial arm. Once or twice, 56 days apart, Ad26.COV2.S was delivered intramuscularly.

The CDR3 contains 17 residues. Germline values: CDR1 MNHEY, CDR2 SMNVEV (reference sequence). J lost 0 bases, V lost 4 bases, and 1 base had no gene match. Regarding treatment: roughly 20 received Ad26.COV2.S at low or high dose, single or two shots; about five received placebo; per-sample allocation not given. Samples came from day 63 after the first vaccine or placebo injection. Participants' vaccine, an Ad26 vector, delivered Wuhan-strain SARS-CoV-2 spike. Repertoires were generated with immunoSEQ multiplex PCR, while TCRdb's copy carries only in-frame clones and drops some. The sample shows approximately 420,000 clones, roughly 90% of them seen only once.

This TCR was recovered from a person between 18 and 60 years old who received the Ad26.COV2.S COVID-19 vaccine or a placebo. The chain combines TRBV27 with TRBJ2-6; 12 bases fit TRBD2. Material: peripheral blood, obtained in a trial of Ad26.COV2.S vaccine versus placebo. The CDR3 region has the DNA TGTGCCAGCAGTTGGACTAGCGGGGCCTCTGGGGCCAACGTCCTGACTTTC. Translating it yields CASSWTSGASGANVLTF.